The sequence of this T cell receptor beta chain was determined in a study of early T cells in non-severe SARS-CoV-2 infection. Study overall: The chains were unpaired, and the sequenced material was bulk RNA from unsorted whole blood.

With regard to this clonotype: Its antigen is undetermined.

V shed 4 bases and J 2 bases; nucleotides not matched to a gene: 5. CDR1 SGHDT and CDR2 YYEEEE come from the germline V gene. There are 14 residues in the CDR3. General study results and limits: Reliance on VDJdb matching favored anti-spike CD8 responses; private and CD4 specificities were missed.

The TCR library protocol attached unique molecular identifiers to the individual cDNA molecules. From the 5' RACE reads, TCRdb called clonotypes with MiXCR, one entry per CDR3 protein. The data hold tens of thousands of distinct CDR3 sequences, with over 9% observed a single time. The sequenced sample was whole blood, obtained at baseline. This TCR came from an adult who was a healthcare worker with PCR-confirmed SARS-CoV-2 infection or an uninfected control (not recorded which). The rearrangement links TRBV5-6 to TRBJ1-2; 7 positions agree with TRBD1. The CDR3 DNA reads as TGTGCCAGCAGCCACCCGACAGGGAACTATGGCTACACCTTC. It specifies CASSHPTGNYGYTF.